This T cell receptor beta chain was captured in a study of long-term antiretroviral therapy in people with HIV. Whole-study findings and limits: An increase in diversity followed ART, yet levels stayed below transplant donor controls.

Unmatched junction bases numbered 6, after V lost 5 bases and J lost 5 bases. The CDR3 is 14 residues long. Germline-derived CDR1 and CDR2 are SGHAT and FQNNGV. Sequencing relied on immunoSEQ assay v3.0, run at survey level. Profiled with immunoSEQ multiplex PCR; TCRdb holds only in-frame clones, not every one. The data hold 30,000 to 45,000 clones, with about 80% observed a single time. Notes on this clone: Its antigen is unknown.

This sample comprised unsorted PBMCs, obtained 3.4 years after starting antiretroviral therapy. The receptor was derived from a man younger than 45 with HIV. The V and J genes are TRBV11-2 and TRBJ2-5, with 9 positions matching TRBD2. The DNA for the CDR3 is TGTGCCAGCAGCGCCGTAGCGGGAGTTGAGACCCAGTACTTC. Translation gives CASSAVAGVETQYF.